Following are 11 T cell receptor beta chains from one sample sequenced in a study of OX40 agonist ivuxolimab in advanced cancers. TCRdb's table, derived via immunoSEQ multiplex PCR, lists solely in-frame clones and lacks some. This table holds nearly 80,000 clones, roughly 88% found once. The sequences come from CD4+ or CD8+ T cells sorted from blood, collected in a trial of the OX40 agonist ivuxolimab. The receptors derive from an adult with an advanced solid tumor such as melanoma, head and neck, liver or kidney cancer.

The chain uses TRBV14 and TRBJ2-1; 15 bases line up with TRBD2. CDR1 and CDR2 from the germline V gene are SGHDN and FVKESK. The CDR3 covers 15 residues. Trimming removed 5 bases from V and 8 bases from J; junction bases left unmatched: 4. This CDR3 is CASSWGLAGGDEQFF. CDR3 DNA sequence: TGTGCCAGCAGCTGGGGACTAGCGGGAGGCGATGAGCAGTTCTTC.

As concerns this clone: The junction departs from the called germline gene at one end, perhaps through a read error. The chain carries TRBV7-7 and TRBJ2-5, with 9 bases matching TRBD1. CDR3 length: 14 residues. The V gene's germline CDR1 is SSHAT and CDR2 FNYEAQ (reference sequence). CDR3 DNA sequence: TGTGCTAGCAGCAGACGGACAGGGGAAGAGACCCAGTACTTC. Translation: CASSRRTGEETQYF.

The rearrangement uses TRBV19 and TRBJ2-2; no firm D call. Germline loops: CDR1 LNHDA, CDR2 SQIVND (reference sequence). Trimming took off 6 bases at V and 4 bases at J, with 15 bases between the two ends. This CDR3 spans 15 amino acids. Written as DNA, the CDR3 is TGTGCCAGTAGCCCCAGCTATGGCTTCACCGGGGAGCTGTTTTTT. This codes for CASSPSYGFTGELFF.

The chain recombines TRBV7-8 with TRBJ2-7, with 7 bases identical to TRBD1. CDR3 length: 15 amino acids. Per the germline V gene, CDR1 is SGHVS and CDR2 is FQNEAQ. The V segment lost 6 bases and the J segment 2 bases; nucleotides outside the gene matches: 10. In DNA, the CDR3 is TGTGCCAGCAGTTTCGACAGGGTAGATGCCTACGAGCAGTACTTC. Its translation is CASSFDRVDAYEQYF.

The V call is TRBV2, the J call TRBJ1-1; D gene ambiguous. Per the germline V gene, CDR1 is SNHLY and CDR2 is FYNNEI. The CDR3 loop spans 14 amino acids. Trimming cost V 9 bases and J 1 base, with 15 bases left between them. Here the CDR3 reads CARTAGRENTEAFF. The CDR3, as DNA: TGTGCCAGAACTGCCGGCCGGGAGAACACTGAAGCTTTCTTT.

This clone was recorded a few times. The J gene is TRBJ2-7, the V gene TRBV5-4; TRBD2 agrees at 11 bases. The J segment lost 6 bases and the V segment lost 3 bases, leaving 5 bases of the junction unmatched. This CDR3 has 14 amino acids. Looked up from germline, CDR1 is SGHNT and CDR2 is YYREEE (reference sequence). CDR3 protein: CASSSGLAEAEQYF. For the CDR3, the DNA is TGTGCCAGCAGCTCGGGACTAGCGGAAGCCGAGCAGTACTTC.

The chain combines TRBV25-1 with TRBJ2-7, with D unclear. The germline gives CDR1 MGHDK, CDR2 SYGVNS. The CDR3 runs to 11 residues. V lost 5 bases to trimming and J lost 10 bases, with 12 bases between them. This CDR3 is CASSNGPLQYF. Here the CDR3 DNA reads TGTGCCAGCAGTAATGGTCCGCTCCAGTACTTC.

The chain recombines TRBV11-3 with TRBJ2-7; D perhaps matches TRBD1 (6 bases). In germline, CDR1 is SGHNT, CDR2 YENEEA. This CDR3 comprises 14 residues. The V end lost 5 bases, the J end lost 0 bases, and 11 bases lay between the germline ends. CDR3 amino acids: CASSKHRVSYEQYF. The CDR3 DNA reads as TGTGCCAGCAGCAAACACAGGGTCTCCTACGAGCAGTACTTC. Full variable domain (outside the CDR3, taken from reference TRBV11-3 and TRBJ2-7): EAGVVQSPRYKIIEKKQPVAFWCNPISGHNTLYWYLQNLGQGPELLIRYENEEAVDDSQLPKDRFSAERLKGVDSTLKIQPAELGDSAVYLCASSKHRVSYEQYFGPGTRLTVT.

This rearrangement joins TRBV19 to TRBJ2-7, with 9 bases lining up with TRBD2. V shed 1 base and J 4 bases; nucleotides not matched to a gene: 11. The germline V gene encodes CDR1 LNHDA and CDR2 SQIVND (reference sequence). The CDR3 covers 17 residues. The CDR3 nucleotides read TGTGCCAGTAGTATAGCGGTCCAGCGGGAGGCCGGGTACGAGCAGTACTTC. This encodes CASSIAVQREAGYEQYF.

V usage is TRBV2 and J usage is TRBJ2-5; TRBD2 agrees at 7 bases. The DNA end is more similar to TRBJ2-7, so the J call may be wrong. CDR1 is SNHLY, CDR2 FYNNEI, per germline. This CDR3 is built from 14 residues. Here the CDR3 DNA reads TGTGCCAGCAGTGTGCAGCGGGACTCTTACGAGCAGTACTTC. Residues: CASSVQRDSYEQYF.

J is TRBJ1-5 and V is TRBV5-4; possibly TRBD1 for D (6 bases). The CDR3 contains 13 residues. The V and J ends lost 0 bases and 9 bases respectively, with 10 bases between them. The germline V gene has CDR1 SGHNT and CDR2 YYREEE (reference sequence). CDR3 nucleotides: TGTGCCAGCAGCTTGGACAGGGTCTGGCCCCAGCATTTT. This translates into CASSLDRVWPQHF.